This T cell receptor (beta chain) came from a study of cytomegalovirus exposure and HLA in healthy donors. Broader study findings: Associated with HLA alleles at 0.05 false discovery rate in a later analysis were 16,951 TCR beta sequences. TCR beta V- and J-gene trimming, according to a later analysis, was linked to a missense DCLRE1C variant.

Turning to this clone: Its specificity is unknown.

PCR involved 60 Vbeta and 13 Jbeta primers. Profiled with immunoSEQ multiplex PCR; TCRdb holds only in-frame clones, not every one. This sample has 150,000 to 200,000 clones, with 80% to 90% found just once. Sequencing used PBMCs. This clonotype was obtained from a man in his forties or fifties in good health and CMV-seropositive.

In DNA form, the CDR3 reads TGTGCCAGCAGCTTTCAGTCTGGCTACGAGCAGTACTTC. Translation: CASSFQSGYEQYF. This sequence joins TRBV5-6 and TRBJ2-7; D unresolved. The ends were cut back, 2 bases at V and 3 bases at J, with 9 bases in the middle. Per germline, CDR1 SGHDT and CDR2 YYEEEE. The CDR3 extends over 13 amino acids.